A single sample is the source of the 21 T cell receptor beta chains below, sequenced in a study of PD-1 and CTLA-4 blockade in melanoma. The method was immunoSEQ multiplex PCR; TCRdb's version includes in-frame clones alone and lacks a portion of them. The sample gives nearly 30,000 clones, 85% to 90% of which show up once; around 8.5% is in the top ten. The sequences come from CD8+ T cells from peripheral blood, collected before anti-PD-1 treatment. The receptors were sampled from a human donor with melanoma.

V and J are TRBV19 and TRBJ2-7, with 7 bases lining up with TRBD1. From germline, CDR1 is LNHDA and CDR2 SQIVND (reference sequence). Trimming took 5 bases from V and 0 from J; bases not matched to a gene: 7. The CDR3 extends over 15 amino acids. CDR3 coding DNA: TGTGCCAGTAGTCGATACCGGGACAGCTCCTACGAGCAGTACTTC. The encoded protein is CASSRYRDSSYEQYF.

This rearrangement joins TRBV6-4 to TRBJ2-2; 8 positions match TRBD2. Germline CDR1 reads MRHNA; CDR2 reads SNTAGT. The trim removed 4 bases at V and 4 bases at J, leaving 2 bases unmatched. The CDR3 length is 14 residues. The CDR3 loop reads CASSAGTSTGELFF. CDR3 sequence (DNA): TGTGCCAGCAGTGCCGGGACTAGCACCGGGGAGCTGTTTTTT.

This chain links TRBV6-5 with TRBJ1-5; maybe TRBD1 (5 bases). Germline lookup yields CDR1 MNHEY and CDR2 SVGAGI. The length of the CDR3 is 14 residues. Trimming left V 5 bases short and J 5 bases short, with 13 bases between. CDR3 sequence (DNA): TGTGCCAGCAGTAGCGGGGCTGATTATCAGCCCCAGCATTTT. Its translation: CASSSGADYQPQHF.

The rearrangement joins TRBV6-5 to TRBJ2-7; D uncertain. CDR3 length: 14 residues. V shed 8 bases and J shed 2 bases, with 16 bases lying between them. Germline V gene data show CDR1 as MNHEY and CDR2 as SVGAGI. CDR3 protein: CASASYLVPYEQYF. DNA for the CDR3: TGTGCCAGCGCTTCTTATTTGGTCCCCTACGAGCAGTACTTC.

The gene calls are TRBV7-9 and TRBJ1-1, with unresolved D. V shed 2 bases and J shed 6 bases, with 10 bases lying between them. This CDR3 has 13 amino acids. CDR1 and CDR2 from the germline V gene are SEHNR and FQNEAQ (reference sequence). The CDR3 is CASSLSVLPEAFF. CDR3 in DNA: TGTGCCAGCAGCTTATCTGTCCTCCCTGAAGCTTTCTTT.

As concerns this clone: One end of the junction does not line up with germline, which may come from a read error. The V gene is TRBV27, the J gene TRBJ1-5, with 7 bases that match TRBD1. This CDR3 has 14 residues. Germline values: CDR1 MNHEY, CDR2 SMNVEV (reference sequence). CDR3 DNA: TGTGCCAGCAGTTTTCGACAGGGCAACCAGCCCCAGCATTTT. Encoded protein: CASSFRQGNQPQHF.

V usage is TRBV28 and J usage is TRBJ2-5, with D possibly TRBD2 on 5 matching bases. CDR3 size: 14 residues. Trimming shortened V by 2 bases and J by 1 base, and 8 bases separated the two germline ends. In germline, CDR1 is MDHEN, CDR2 SYDVKM. The CDR3 coding sequence is TGTGCCAGCAGTTTACCGGGAAGCCAAGAGACCCAGTACTTC. Translation gives CASSLPGSQETQYF.

This chain connects TRBV20-1 to TRBJ2-7; weak D call: TRBD2 (6 bases). The CDR3 loop spans 10 amino acids. CDR1 and CDR2 (germline): DFQATT, SNEGSKA (reference sequence). With 3 bases removed from V and 7 bases from J, the gap between germline ends came to 7 bases. CDR3: CSARAGEQYF. The CDR3 DNA follows: TGCAGTGCTAGGGCGGGGGAGCAGTACTTC.

The chain is built from TRBV12-3 or TRBV12-4 and TRBJ1-1; D not certain. The V end was cut by 0 bases, the J end by 7 bases, with 6 bases between. This CDR3 has 12 amino acids. The CDR3 spells CASSLAPDEAFF. In nucleotides, the CDR3 is TGTGCCAGCAGTTTAGCGCCAGATGAAGCTTTCTTT.

V is TRBV10-3 and J is TRBJ2-1; no definite D call. The germline gives CDR1 ENHRY, CDR2 SYGVKD. V was trimmed by 3 bases and J by 0 bases, leaving 9 bases between them. The CDR3 sequence is 15 residues long. The CDR3 nucleotides read TGTGCCATCAGTGAAGTGGGTAGCTCCTACAATGAGCAGTTCTTC. Its translation: CAISEVGSSYNEQFF.

V and J are TRBV5-1 and TRBJ2-7; 10 bases are a match to TRBD1. J lost 6 bases, V lost 3 bases, and 9 bases had no gene match. CDR3 length: 15 amino acids. Germline values: CDR1 SGHRS, CDR2 YFSETQ. In DNA, the CDR3 is TGCGCCAGCAGCTCTGCGGGGACAGGGGTTGCCGAGCAGTACTTC. Amino acid sequence: CASSSAGTGVAEQYF.

The chain links TRBV10-1 to TRBJ2-7, with TRBD2 matching 14 bases. Trimming cost V 4 bases and J 5 bases; bases outside gene matches: 1. CDR3 size: 14 residues. Germline V gene lookup returns CDR1 WNHNN and CDR2 SYGVQD (reference sequence). The CDR3 sequence: CASSGGLAGDEQYF. DNA for the CDR3: TGCGCCAGCAGTGGGGGACTAGCGGGAGACGAGCAGTACTTC.

The chain joins TRBV5-1 to TRBJ2-3, with 8 bases aligning to TRBD1. CDR1 is SGHRS, CDR2 YFSETQ, per germline. J gave up 3 bases and V 4 bases, and 7 bases lay outside the gene matches. This CDR3 is built from 15 residues. In DNA form, the CDR3 reads TGCGCCAGCAGCCCGACAGGGGTGATGACAGATACGCAGTATTTT. Translation gives CASSPTGVMTDTQYF.

This clone was seen just once. The rearrangement joins TRBV20-1 to TRBJ2-7; a weak D match, TRBD1 (6 bases). Trimming removed 6 bases at V and 2 bases at J, with 14 bases between. The germline V gene has CDR1 DFQATT and CDR2 SNEGSKA (reference sequence). The CDR3 has 13 amino acids. This CDR3 is CSASKDSPYEQYF. In DNA, the CDR3 is TGCAGTGCGAGTAAGGACAGCCCCTACGAGCAGTACTTC.

This rearrangement joins TRBV6-5 to TRBJ1-2, with D unclear. Germline CDR1 MNHEY, CDR2 SVGAGI. Trimming left V 8 bases short and J 4 bases short, with 8 bases between. The CDR3 spans 11 residues. CDR3 amino acids: CASGWGYGYTF. CDR3 DNA: TGTGCCAGCGGGTGGGGCTATGGCTACACCTTC.

The chain employs TRBV18 and TRBJ1-5; maybe TRBD1 (5 bases). Germline assignment: CDR1 KGHSH and CDR2 LQKENI. V lost 5 bases and J lost 1, with 12 bases in between. The CDR3 runs to 15 residues. The CDR3 bases are TGTGCCAGCTCAGACGGGACGGCCAGCAATCAGCCCCAGCATTTT. This sequence encodes CASSDGTASNQPQHF.

The chain recombines TRBV6-5 with TRBJ2-7, with D perhaps TRBD2 (6 bases). The germline V gene has CDR1 MNHEY and CDR2 SVGAGI. V gave up 8 bases and J gave up 2 bases, with 10 bases separating them. This CDR3 has 12 residues. The CDR3 here is CASLARAYEQYF. For the CDR3, the DNA is TGTGCCAGCCTAGCGCGAGCCTACGAGCAGTACTTC.

This chain joins TRBV2 and TRBJ1-4; a possible D gene is TRBD1 (5 bases). The CDR3 consists of 15 residues. The germline V gene encodes CDR1 SNHLY and CDR2 FYNNEI. The V gene lost 1 base and the J gene lost 5 bases, with 11 bases spanning the gap. CDR3 nucleotides: TGTGCCAGCAGTGAAGGGGGGGGAGAGAATGAAAAACTGTTTTTT. Translated, it gives CASSEGGGENEKLFF.

This chain links TRBV6-4 with TRBJ1-2; D remains unclear. The CDR3 covers 13 residues. Germline V gene data show CDR1 as MRHNA and CDR2 as SNTAGT. Trimming left V 6 bases short and J 4 bases short, with 12 bases between. CDR3 in DNA: TGTGCCAGCAGCCTCGGAGGAAGCTATGGCTACACCTTC. Translated: CASSLGGSYGYTF.

This clone was observed a single time. This chain joins TRBV2 and TRBJ2-7; 7 bases match TRBD2. The ends lost 4 bases at V and 0 bases at J; junction bases unmatched: 3. CDR1 SNHLY and CDR2 FYNNEI come from the germline V gene. The CDR3 spans 14 residues. CDR3 amino acids: CASSVSGASYEQYF. The CDR3 nucleotides read TGTGCCAGCAGTGTAAGCGGGGCCTCCTACGAGCAGTACTTC.

The chain links TRBV29-1 to TRBJ1-2; TRBD1 aligns across 8 bases. From germline, CDR1 is SQVTM and CDR2 ANQGSEA. The V gene end was trimmed by 6 bases and the J gene end by 8 bases; junction bases not matched to a gene: 8. This CDR3 region has 12 residues. This CDR3 reads CSVEGQEFGYTF. The DNA of the CDR3 is TGCAGCGTAGAGGGACAGGAGTTCGGCTACACCTTC.